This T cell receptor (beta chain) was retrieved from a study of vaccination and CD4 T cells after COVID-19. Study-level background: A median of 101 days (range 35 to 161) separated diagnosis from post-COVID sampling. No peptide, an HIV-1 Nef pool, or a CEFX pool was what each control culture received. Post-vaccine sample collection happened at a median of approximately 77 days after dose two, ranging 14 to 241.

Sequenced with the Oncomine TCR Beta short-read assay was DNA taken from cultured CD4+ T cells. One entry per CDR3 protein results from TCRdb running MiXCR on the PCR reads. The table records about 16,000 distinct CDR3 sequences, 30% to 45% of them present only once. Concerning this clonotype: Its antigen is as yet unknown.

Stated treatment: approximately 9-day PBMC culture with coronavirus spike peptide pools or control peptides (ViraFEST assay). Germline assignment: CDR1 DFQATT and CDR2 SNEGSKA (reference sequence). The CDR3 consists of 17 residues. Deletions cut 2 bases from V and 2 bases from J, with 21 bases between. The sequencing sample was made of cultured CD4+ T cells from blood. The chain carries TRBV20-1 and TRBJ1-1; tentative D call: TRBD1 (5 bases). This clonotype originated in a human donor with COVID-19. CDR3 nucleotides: TGCAGTGCTAGAAAGGGGCCCTCCAGCTATACAAACACTGAAGCTTTCTTT. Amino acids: CSARKGPSSYTNTEAFF.